Listed below are T cell receptor beta chains from one sample, sequenced in a study of identical twins. TCRdb passed the 5' RACE reads through MiXCR, listing each CDR3 protein once. The repertoire holds 1.5 million to 2 million distinct CDR3 sequences, with about 31% as singletons. Sequenced input: cord blood. Receptors originate from a newborn girl in good health. Both conserved end residues are part of each CDR3. Each record gives: V gene, D gene, J gene, clone size, CDR3 DNA, CDR3 protein. A D gene is named only where the DNA matches it firmly. The size field is filled for only some rows; it gives once, few, many or a size class.

v_call: TRBV3-1; d_call: -; j_call: TRBJ2-2; clone_size: -; cdr3_nt: TGTGCCAGCAGCCAAGCTCCGGGACGGACCGGGGAGCTGTTTTTT; cdr3_aa: CASSQAPGRTGELFF
v_call: TRBV5-1; d_call: -; j_call: TRBJ2-5; clone_size: -; cdr3_nt: TGCGCCAGCAGCCTTTATACTAGTTATGCGGAGGAGACCCAGTACTTC; cdr3_aa: CASSLYTSYAEETQYF
v_call: TRBV6-1; d_call: -; j_call: TRBJ2-5; clone_size: -; cdr3_nt: TGTGCCAGCAGTCTCTTAGTCGGGGGCAAAGAGACCCAGTACTTC; cdr3_aa: CASSLLVGGKETQYF
v_call: TRBV3-1; d_call: -; j_call: TRBJ2-7; clone_size: -; cdr3_nt: TGTGCCGGCAGCCCCGTTGAAGGCCACGAGCAGTACTTC; cdr3_aa: CAGSPVEGHEQYF
v_call: TRBV5-1; d_call: TRBD1; j_call: TRBJ1-6; clone_size: few; cdr3_nt: TGCGCCAGCAGCCTAACGACAGGGTCAGGGGGTTCACCCCTCCACTTT; cdr3_aa: CASSLTTGSGGSPLHF
v_call: TRBV29-1; d_call: -; j_call: TRBJ2-7; clone_size: many; cdr3_nt: TGCAGCGTGTCCCCCCCCTACGAGCAGTACTTC; cdr3_aa: CSVSPPYEQYF
v_call: TRBV5-6; d_call: TRBD2; j_call: TRBJ2-5; clone_size: -; cdr3_nt: TGTGCCAGCAGCTTGGGCGGGACTAGCCGAAAACAAGAGACCCAGTACTTC; cdr3_aa: CASSLGGTSRKQETQYF
v_call: TRBV4-2; d_call: -; j_call: TRBJ1-6; clone_size: -; cdr3_nt: TGTGCCAGCAGCCAAGGTGACAGGTACGATTCACCCCTCCACTTT; cdr3_aa: CASSQGDRYDSPLHF
v_call: TRBV4-2; d_call: -; j_call: TRBJ2-7; clone_size: -; cdr3_nt: TGTGCCAGCAGCCAAGGGGTCAGCGGCTCCTACGAGCAGTACTTC; cdr3_aa: CASSQGVSGSYEQYF
v_call: TRBV24-1; d_call: TRBD1; j_call: TRBJ2-7; clone_size: few; cdr3_nt: TGTGCCACTCTAACTGGGACAGGGGTCTACGAGCAGTACTTC; cdr3_aa: CATLTGTGVYEQYF
v_call: TRBV5-6; d_call: TRBD1; j_call: TRBJ1-1; clone_size: -; cdr3_nt: TGTGCCAGCAGCTTGGTAGGGACAGGGATGAACACTGAAGCTTTCTTT; cdr3_aa: CASSLVGTGMNTEAFF
v_call: TRBV10-2; d_call: TRBD2; j_call: TRBJ2-7; clone_size: few; cdr3_nt: TGCGCCAGCAGTGGGTCTAGCGGCGGATCCTACGAGCAGTACTTC; cdr3_aa: CASSGSSGGSYEQYF
v_call: TRBV4-2; d_call: -; j_call: TRBJ2-4; clone_size: few; cdr3_nt: TGTGCCAGCAGCCCGGTATTAGCCAAAAACATTCAGTACTTC; cdr3_aa: CASSPVLAKNIQYF
v_call: TRBV6-1; d_call: -; j_call: TRBJ2-1; clone_size: -; cdr3_nt: TGTGCCAGCAGTGACCAGAGAGGGCTCAATGAGCAGTTCTTC; cdr3_aa: CASSDQRGLNEQFF
v_call: TRBV4-2; d_call: -; j_call: TRBJ2-7; clone_size: few; cdr3_nt: TGTGCCAGCAGCCAAGCCTCAACAGCCTACGAGCAGTACTTC; cdr3_aa: CASSQASTAYEQYF
v_call: TRBV15; d_call: TRBD2; j_call: TRBJ2-5; clone_size: -; cdr3_nt: TGTGCCACCAGCAGATCTCCAGCGGGGCAAGAGACCCAGTACTTC; cdr3_aa: CATSRSPAGQETQYF
v_call: TRBV20-1; d_call: -; j_call: TRBJ2-7; clone_size: -; cdr3_nt: TGCAGTGCTAGCGGGAACTACAATGAGCAGTACTTC; cdr3_aa: CSASGNYNEQYF
v_call: TRBV7-8; d_call: TRBD1; j_call: TRBJ1-1; clone_size: few; cdr3_nt: TGTGCCAGCAGCTTACAAGGGGGCCTAACTGAAGCTTTCTTT; cdr3_aa: CASSLQGGLTEAFF
v_call: TRBV30; d_call: -; j_call: TRBJ1-5; clone_size: -; cdr3_nt: TGTGCCTGGAGTCACCTTGGTCAGCCCCAGCATTTT; cdr3_aa: CAWSHLGQPQHF
v_call: TRBV3-1; d_call: -; j_call: TRBJ2-5; clone_size: -; cdr3_nt: TGTGCCAGCAGCCCGTCCATCACCGGGGGTCAGGAGACCCAGTACTTC; cdr3_aa: CASSPSITGGQETQYF
v_call: TRBV5-1; d_call: TRBD1; j_call: TRBJ2-3; clone_size: many; cdr3_nt: TGCGCCAGCAGCATACCGGGACAGGCGACCACAGATACGCAGTATTTT; cdr3_aa: CASSIPGQATTDTQYF
v_call: TRBV28; d_call: TRBD1; j_call: TRBJ1-6; clone_size: -; cdr3_nt: TGTGCCAGCAGTCCCCCTGACAGGGAAGGTTCACCCCTCCACTTT; cdr3_aa: CASSPPDREGSPLHF
v_call: TRBV27; d_call: -; j_call: TRBJ1-2; clone_size: -; cdr3_nt: TGTGCCAGCAGTTTATATGGTCGCAGGGACAATGGCTACACCTTC; cdr3_aa: CASSLYGRRDNGYTF